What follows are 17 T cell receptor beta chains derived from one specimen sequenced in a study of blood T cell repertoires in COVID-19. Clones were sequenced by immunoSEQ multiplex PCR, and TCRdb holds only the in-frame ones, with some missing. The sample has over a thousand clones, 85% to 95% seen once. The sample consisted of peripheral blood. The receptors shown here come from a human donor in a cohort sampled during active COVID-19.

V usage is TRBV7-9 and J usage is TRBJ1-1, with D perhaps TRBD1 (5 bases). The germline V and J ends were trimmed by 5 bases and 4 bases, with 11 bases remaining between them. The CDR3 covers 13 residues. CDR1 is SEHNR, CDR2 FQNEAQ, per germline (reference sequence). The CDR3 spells CASSPTGGTEAFF. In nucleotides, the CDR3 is TGTGCCAGCAGCCCAACCGGGGGCACTGAAGCTTTCTTT.

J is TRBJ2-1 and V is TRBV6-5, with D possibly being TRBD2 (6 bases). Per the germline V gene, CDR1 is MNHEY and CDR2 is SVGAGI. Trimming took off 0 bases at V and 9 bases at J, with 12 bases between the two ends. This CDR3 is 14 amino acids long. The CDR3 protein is CASSYSTSGVEQFF. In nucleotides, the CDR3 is TGTGCCAGCAGTTACTCGACTTCGGGGGTTGAGCAGTTCTTC.

CDR3 bases: TGCGCCAGCAGCCAAGATTTGTGGGCGAGCTCCTACAATGAGCAGTTCTTC. This translates into CASSQDLWASSYNEQFF. This chain joins TRBV4-1 and TRBJ2-1; D is uncertain. Trimming pared 0 bases from V and 0 bases from J, leaving 12 bases between. The CDR3 extends over 17 amino acids. The germline gives CDR1 MGHRA, CDR2 YSYEKL.

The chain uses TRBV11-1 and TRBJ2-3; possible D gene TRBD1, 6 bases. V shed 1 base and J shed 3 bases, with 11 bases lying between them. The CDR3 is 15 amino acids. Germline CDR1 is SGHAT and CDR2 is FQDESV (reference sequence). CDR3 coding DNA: TGTGCCAGCAGCTTAGGTGGGCAGGGGACAGATACGCAGTATTTT. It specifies CASSLGGQGTDTQYF.

The CDR3 spells CASSRRQGGTGELFF. The CDR3 DNA reads as TGTGCCAGCAGCCGGAGACAGGGCGGCACCGGGGAGCTGTTTTTT. This chain joins TRBV16 and TRBJ2-2, with 7 bases that match TRBD1. The length of the CDR3 is 15 residues. Germline V gene lookup returns CDR1 KGHSY and CDR2 FQNENV. The V and J ends lost 4 bases and 4 bases, in that order; junction bases with no gene match: 6.

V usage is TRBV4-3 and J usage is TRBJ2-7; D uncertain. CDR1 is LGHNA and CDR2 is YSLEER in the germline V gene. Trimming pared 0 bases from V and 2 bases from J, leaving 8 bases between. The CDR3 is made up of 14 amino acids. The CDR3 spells CASSQDLGTYEQYF. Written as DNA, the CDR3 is TGCGCCAGCAGCCAAGATCTTGGCACCTACGAGCAGTACTTC.

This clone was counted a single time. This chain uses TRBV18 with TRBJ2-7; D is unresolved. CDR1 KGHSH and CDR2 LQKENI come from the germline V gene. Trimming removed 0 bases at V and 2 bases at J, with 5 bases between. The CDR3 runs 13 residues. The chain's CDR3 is CASSPPQTYEQYF. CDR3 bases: TGTGCCAGCTCACCACCGCAGACCTACGAGCAGTACTTC.

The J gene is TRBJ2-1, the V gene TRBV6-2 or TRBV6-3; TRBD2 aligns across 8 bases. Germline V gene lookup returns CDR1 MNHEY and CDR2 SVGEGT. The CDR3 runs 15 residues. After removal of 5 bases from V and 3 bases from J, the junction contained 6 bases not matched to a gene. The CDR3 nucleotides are TGTGCCAGCAGTCAGAAAGCGGGAGACTACAATGAGCAGTTCTTC. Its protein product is CASSQKAGDYNEQFF.

The chain's CDR3 is CASSQILASGGLISGANVLTF. DNA for the CDR3: TGCGCCAGCAGCCAAATTCTAGCTAGCGGGGGGCTCATCTCTGGGGCCAACGTCCTGACTTTC. The genes are TRBV4-1 and TRBJ2-6; 11 bases fit TRBD2. V shed 2 bases, J shed 0 bases, and the junction held 12 bases outside the gene matches. Germline V gene lookup returns CDR1 MGHRA and CDR2 YSYEKL. The CDR3 contains 21 residues.

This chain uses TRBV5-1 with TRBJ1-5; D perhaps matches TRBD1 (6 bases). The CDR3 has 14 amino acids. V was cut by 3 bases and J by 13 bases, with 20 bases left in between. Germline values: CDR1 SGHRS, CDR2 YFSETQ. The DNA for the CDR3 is TGCGCCAGCAGCTCGACCCCGCTGGACAGTACTCAGCATTTT. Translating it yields CASSSTPLDSTQHF.

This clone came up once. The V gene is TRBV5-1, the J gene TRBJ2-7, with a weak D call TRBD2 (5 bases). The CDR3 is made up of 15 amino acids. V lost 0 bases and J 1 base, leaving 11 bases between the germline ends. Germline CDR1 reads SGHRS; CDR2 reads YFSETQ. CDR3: CASSLALSGSYEQYF. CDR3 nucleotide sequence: TGCGCCAGCAGCTTGGCCCTATCGGGATCCTACGAGCAGTACTTC.

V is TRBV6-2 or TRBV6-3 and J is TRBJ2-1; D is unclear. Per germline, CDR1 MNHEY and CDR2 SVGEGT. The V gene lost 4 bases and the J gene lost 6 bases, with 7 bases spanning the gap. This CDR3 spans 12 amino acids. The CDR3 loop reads CASSLLFNEQFF. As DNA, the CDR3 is TGTGCCAGCAGTTTACTTTTCAATGAGCAGTTCTTC.

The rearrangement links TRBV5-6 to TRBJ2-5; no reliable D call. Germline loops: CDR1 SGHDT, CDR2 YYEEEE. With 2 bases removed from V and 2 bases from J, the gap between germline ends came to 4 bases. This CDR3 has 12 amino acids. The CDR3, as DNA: TGTGCCAGCAGCTTCCTACAAGAGACCCAGTACTTC. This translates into CASSFLQETQYF.

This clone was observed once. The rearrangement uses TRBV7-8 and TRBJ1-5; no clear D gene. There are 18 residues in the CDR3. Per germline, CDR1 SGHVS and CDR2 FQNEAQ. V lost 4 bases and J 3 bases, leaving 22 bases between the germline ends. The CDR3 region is CASSSTFLSGQTNQPQHF. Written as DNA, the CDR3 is TGTGCCAGCAGCTCGACGTTTCTTAGTGGGCAGACCAATCAGCCCCAGCATTTT. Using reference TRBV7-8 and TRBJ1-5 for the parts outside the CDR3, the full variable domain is GAGVSQSPRYKVAKRGQDVALRCDPISGHVSLFWYQQALGQGPEFLTYFQNEAQLDKSGLPSDRFFAERPEGSVSTLKIQRTQQEDSAVYLCASSSTFLSGQTNQPQHFGDGTRLSIL.

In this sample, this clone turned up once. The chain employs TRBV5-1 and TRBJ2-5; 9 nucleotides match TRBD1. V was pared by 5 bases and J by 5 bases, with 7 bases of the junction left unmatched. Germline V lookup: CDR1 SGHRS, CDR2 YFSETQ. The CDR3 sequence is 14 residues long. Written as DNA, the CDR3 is TGCGCCAGCAGGGCCGGGACAGGGAAGGAGACCCAGTACTTC. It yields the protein CASRAGTGKETQYF.

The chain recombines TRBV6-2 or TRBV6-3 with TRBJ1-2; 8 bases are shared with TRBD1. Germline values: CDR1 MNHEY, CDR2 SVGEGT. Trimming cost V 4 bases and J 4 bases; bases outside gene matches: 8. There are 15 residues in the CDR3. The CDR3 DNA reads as TGTGCCAGCAGTTTACTCGTGGACAGGGTCTATGGCTACACCTTC. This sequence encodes CASSLLVDRVYGYTF.

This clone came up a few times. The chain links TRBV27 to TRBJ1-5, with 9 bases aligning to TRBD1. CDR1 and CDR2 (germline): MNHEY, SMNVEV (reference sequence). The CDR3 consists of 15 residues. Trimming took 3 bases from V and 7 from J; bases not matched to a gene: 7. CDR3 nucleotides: TGTGCCAGCAGTTTCCTGGGACAGGGCGGGCAGCCCCAGCATTTT. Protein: CASSFLGQGGQPQHF.